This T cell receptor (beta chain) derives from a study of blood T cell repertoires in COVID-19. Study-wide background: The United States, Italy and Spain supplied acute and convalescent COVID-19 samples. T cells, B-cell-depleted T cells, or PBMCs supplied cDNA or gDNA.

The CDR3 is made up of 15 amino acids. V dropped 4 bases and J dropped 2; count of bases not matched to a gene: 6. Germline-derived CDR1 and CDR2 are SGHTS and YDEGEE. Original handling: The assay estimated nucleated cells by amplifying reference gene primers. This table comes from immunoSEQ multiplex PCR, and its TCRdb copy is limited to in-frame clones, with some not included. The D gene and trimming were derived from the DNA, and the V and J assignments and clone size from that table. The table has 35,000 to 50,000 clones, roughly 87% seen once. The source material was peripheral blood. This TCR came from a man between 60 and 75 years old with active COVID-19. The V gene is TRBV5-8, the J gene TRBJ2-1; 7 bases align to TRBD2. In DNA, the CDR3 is TGTGCCAGCAGCGTAGGCAGCGGGACCTACAATGAGCAGTTCTTC. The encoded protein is CASSVGSGTYNEQFF.